The clone carrying this T cell receptor (beta chain) has only one observation. The CDR3 is made up of 15 amino acids. Germline lookup yields CDR1 MNHEY and CDR2 SMNVEV (reference sequence). Trimming took 5 bases from V and 10 from J; bases not matched to a gene: 11. The repertoire was sequenced with immunoSEQ multiplex PCR; TCRdb's copy has only in-frame clones and lacks some. The sample lists about 38,000 clones, about 94% occurring once. This record comes from a study of T cell changes during pregnancy in multiple sclerosis. The chain joins TRBV27 to TRBJ1-6, with TRBD1 identical over 7 bases. The sequence was obtained from a female donor with multiple sclerosis, enrolled in a pregnancy study. Sequencing was performed on CD4+ T cells from peripheral blood mononuclear cells, taken in the second trimester of pregnancy. The CDR3 loop reads CASSTPTGIGSPLHF. CDR3 in DNA: TGTGCCAGCAGTACTCCGACAGGGATCGGATCACCCCTCCACTTT.